The 20 T cell receptor beta chains below all came from one sample that was sequenced in a study of PD-L1 blockade in urothelial cancer. The sample's time point: pretreatment peripheral blood. The assay was immunoSEQ multiplex PCR, and TCRdb's table has in-frame clones only and misses some. The table shows about 74,000 clones, with about 90% occurring only once. The material sequenced was PBMCs, taken around atezolizumab (anti-PD-L1) treatment. The receptors come from a man aged 70-80 years with urothelial cancer.

The chain is built from TRBV2 and TRBJ2-7; unclear D gene. Between the trimmed V and J ends, which lost 4 bases and 2 bases, there was a span of 12 bases. The V gene's germline CDR1 is SNHLY and CDR2 FYNNEI. The CDR3 has 14 amino acids. In DNA form, the CDR3 reads TGTGCCAGCAGTGGGGCGTCACCTCCCTACGAGCAGTACTTC. It is translated as CASSGASPPYEQYF.

The gene calls are TRBV10-3 and TRBJ2-2, with a possible D match to TRBD2 (6 bases). V dropped 4 bases and J dropped 5 bases, with 17 bases sitting between them. The CDR3 sequence is 16 residues long. CDR1 and CDR2 (germline): ENHRY, SYGVKD. The CDR3 spells CAISARASDQTGELFF. The CDR3 DNA reads TGTGCCATCAGTGCCCGGGCTAGCGACCAAACCGGGGAGCTGTTTTTT.

The chain couples TRBV2 to TRBJ2-1, with D maybe TRBD1 (6 bases). The CDR3 has 15 residues. V was trimmed by 4 bases and J by 5 bases, leaving 15 bases between them. Germline lookup yields CDR1 SNHLY and CDR2 FYNNEI. DNA for the CDR3: TGTGCCAGCAGTGGAGATCAGGGGCTGAACAATGAGCAGTTCTTC. It yields the protein CASSGDQGLNNEQFF. Looking up the rest from reference TRBV2 and TRBJ2-1 gives the full variable domain: EPEVTQTPSHQVTQMGQEVILRCVPISNHLYFYWYRQILGQKVEFLVSFYNNEISEKSEIFDDQFSVERPDGSNFTLKIRSTKLEDSAMYFCASSGDQGLNNEQFFGPGTRLTVL.

The V gene is TRBV28, the J gene TRBJ1-2; tentatively, D is TRBD1 (6 bases). Germline V gene data show CDR1 as MDHEN and CDR2 as SYDVKM. The CDR3 spans 13 residues. V lost 6 bases, J lost 6 bases, and 14 bases lay in between. The CDR3 coding sequence is TGTGCCAGCAGATTACAGGGCGAAGATGGCTACACCTTC. It encodes CASRLQGEDGYTF.

This chain uses TRBV6-1 with TRBJ2-2, with 9 positions matching TRBD2. V shed 2 bases, J shed 1 base, and the junction held 5 bases outside the gene matches. CDR1 and CDR2 (germline): MNHNS, SASEGT. This CDR3 is 17 amino acids long. The CDR3 here is CASSERGRVRNTGELFF. DNA of the CDR3: TGTGCCAGCAGTGAACGCGGGAGGGTTAGGAACACCGGGGAGCTGTTTTTT.

This clone has just one count. Relative to the germline gene, one junction end is altered; a read error may explain this. The sample contains more than one DNA sequence encoding this CDR3. The genes are TRBV5-6 and TRBJ2-7, with 7 bases lining up with TRBD2. Germline CDR1 and CDR2: SGHDT and YYEEEE. The CDR3 extends over 14 amino acids. DNA for the CDR3: TGTGCCAGCAGTTGGCGGGGGTCGCCGGGGGAGCAGTATTTC. Encoded protein: CASSWRGSPGEQYF. Together with reference TRBV5-6 and TRBJ2-7, the CDR3 gives the full variable domain: DAGVTQSPTHLIKTRGQQVTLRCSPKSGHDTVSWYQQALGQGPQFIFQYYEEEERQRGNFPDRFSGHQFPNYSSELNVNALLLGDSALYLCASSWRGSPGEQYFGPGTRLTVT.

V gene TRBV5-4 combines with J gene TRBJ2-1; D is ambiguous. This CDR3 spans 16 amino acids. The V gene's germline CDR1 is SGHNT and CDR2 YYREEE (reference sequence). V lost 4 bases, J lost 0 bases, and 14 bases lay in between. The CDR3 nucleotides are TGTGCCAGCAGCCCCCGCGGAGACCGCTCCTACAATGAGCAGTTCTTC. This translates into CASSPRGDRSYNEQFF.

The rearrangement joins TRBV5-1 to TRBJ2-7; 9 nucleotides line up with TRBD2. V lost 1 base, J lost 6 bases, and 8 bases stayed unmatched. Germline V CDR1 and CDR2: SGHRS, YFSETQ. The CDR3 consists of 15 residues. The CDR3 region has the DNA TGCGCCAGCAGCTTGAAAAGCGGGAGGTCAGGCGAGCAGTACTTC. Amino acids: CASSLKSGRSGEQYF.

The chain carries TRBV19 and TRBJ1-1; 9 positions match TRBD1. Looked up from germline, CDR1 is LNHDA and CDR2 is SQIVND (reference sequence). J gave up 11 bases and V 3 bases, and 4 bases lay outside the gene matches. This CDR3 comprises 12 residues. The DNA for the CDR3 is TGTGCCAGTAGTATCCGGGACAGGGTGGCTTTCTTT. It translates to CASSIRDRVAFF.

The rearrangement joins TRBV4-1 to TRBJ2-5; 7 nucleotides align to TRBD1. V was clipped by 1 base and J by 3 bases; unmatched bases: 5. The germline CDR1 and CDR2 sequences are MGHRA and YSYEKL. The CDR3 extends over 15 amino acids. In DNA form, the CDR3 reads TGCGCCAGCAGCCAAGGGTTGACAGGGAAAGAGACCCAGTACTTC. Translation: CASSQGLTGKETQYF.

Written as DNA, the CDR3 is TGCGCCAGCAGCTTGGTGCCTAGCGGGAGTATCTACGAGCAGTACTTC. It translates to CASSLVPSGSIYEQYF. The V call is TRBV5-1, the J call TRBJ2-7; TRBD2 matches at 10 bases. Germline assignment: CDR1 SGHRS and CDR2 YFSETQ. J was trimmed by 3 bases and V by 0 bases; bases with no gene match: 6. This CDR3 has 16 residues.

The genes are TRBV10-2 and TRBJ2-7, with TRBD2 identical over 10 bases. The CDR3 has 16 residues. V shed 4 bases and J 0 bases; nucleotides not matched to a gene: 6. Germline V CDR1 and CDR2: WSHSY, SAAADI. This CDR3 is CASSALGTSVSYEQYF. For the CDR3, the DNA is TGCGCCAGCAGTGCCCTGGGGACTAGCGTCTCCTACGAGCAGTACTTC.

The CDR3 bases are TGTGCCAGCAGTTCCCTCGGGATCCTGCGCACAGATACGCAGTATTTT. Translation: CASSSLGILRTDTQYF. V gene TRBV27 combines with J gene TRBJ2-3, with D possibly TRBD2 on 5 matching bases. The CDR3 length is 16 residues. Germline CDR1 MNHEY, CDR2 SMNVEV (reference sequence). With 4 bases removed from V and 1 base from J, the gap between germline ends came to 15 bases.

The chain is built from TRBV11-3 and TRBJ1-1, with D unresolved. Germline assignment: CDR1 SGHNT and CDR2 YENEEA. V was pared by 6 bases and J by 1 base, with 6 bases between. The CDR3 extends over 12 amino acids. The CDR3 coding sequence is TGTGCCAGCAGGTACACGAACACTGAAGCTTTCTTT. This gives the protein CASRYTNTEAFF.

The rearrangement uses TRBV6-6 and TRBJ2-2; D may be TRBD1 (6 bases). The CDR3 is 14 amino acids. V lost 2 bases and J 5 bases, leaving 9 bases between the germline ends. Germline V gene lookup returns CDR1 MNHNY and CDR2 SVGAGI (reference sequence). CDR3: CASSYRQATGELFF. CDR3 DNA sequence: TGTGCCAGCAGTTACAGACAGGCTACCGGGGAGCTGTTTTTT.

The V call is TRBV2, the J call TRBJ1-5; D is uncertain. Germline CDR1 SNHLY, CDR2 FYNNEI. V lost 4 bases, J lost 3 bases, and 10 bases lay in between. The CDR3 is made up of 14 amino acids. This CDR3 reads CASSGGNSNQPQHF. The CDR3 DNA follows: TGTGCCAGCAGTGGAGGGAATTCCAATCAGCCCCAGCATTTT. The variable domain in full, completed from reference TRBV2 and TRBJ1-5, reads EPEVTQTPSHQVTQMGQEVILRCVPISNHLYFYWYRQILGQKVEFLVSFYNNEISEKSEIFDDQFSVERPDGSNFTLKIRSTKLEDSAMYFCASSGGNSNQPQHFGDGTRLSIL.

There are a few counts of this clone. This chain links TRBV6-1 with TRBJ1-1; tentative D call: TRBD1 (5 bases). The germline V gene has CDR1 MNHNS and CDR2 SASEGT. The CDR3 has 14 amino acids. Deletions cut 7 bases from V and 0 bases from J, with 12 bases between. The CDR3 nucleotides are TGTGCCAGCACTTATGGGGCCATGAACACTGAAGCTTTCTTT. As protein: CASTYGAMNTEAFF.

The CDR3 region is CASREQGTNYGYTF. The CDR3 nucleotides read TGTGCCAGCAGAGAACAGGGAACCAACTATGGCTACACCTTC. J is TRBJ1-2 and V is TRBV28; perhaps TRBD1 as D (6 bases). V was cut by 6 bases and J by 2 bases, with 13 bases left in between. The V gene's germline CDR1 is MDHEN and CDR2 SYDVKM. The CDR3 runs to 14 residues.

The chain links TRBV21-1 to TRBJ2-3; the D segment call TRBD2 is taken from the table without a DNA check. TRBV21-1 is tagged as a pseudogene. This CDR3 has 18 residues. The CDR3 spells CASRRCEGLAGEADTQYF. The CDR3 DNA reads TGTGCCAGCAGAAGGTGCGAAGGGCTAGCGGGAGAGGCAGATACGCAGTATTTT.

This chain connects TRBV19 to TRBJ1-1, with 7 bases that match TRBD1. With V trimmed by 9 bases and J by 3 bases, 7 bases remained unmatched. Germline values: CDR1 LNHDA, CDR2 SQIVND (reference sequence). The CDR3 runs 13 residues. CDR3: CASRQGMYTEAFF. CDR3 DNA sequence: TGTGCCAGCCGACAGGGTATGTACACTGAAGCTTTCTTT. The full variable domain, rest sourced from reference TRBV19 and TRBJ1-1, is DGGITQSPKYLFRKEGQNVTLSCEQNLNHDAMYWYRQDPGQGLRLIYYSQIVNDFQKGDIAEGYSVSREKKESFPLTVTSAQKNPTAFYLCASRQGMYTEAFFGQGTRLTVV.